These 15 T cell receptor beta chains came from one sample sequenced in a study of T cells in Graves' hyperthyroidism and ophthalmopathy (dated by TCRdb to the late 2010s). Libraries were built with multiplex PCR. Sequenced using an Illumina HiSeq 2000. Amplification of TCR beta CDR3 regions was carried out from RNA transcripts. The first round of RT-PCR for the TCR CDR3 was performed with the HTBI primer set and the Qiagen OneStep RT-PCR kit. TCRdb reworked the public reads: Q25 trimming with fastp, MiXCR clone assembly, productive beta chains retained. Merged by CDR3 protein, the rows form single entries marked with the most common genes and DNA. The sample table lists around 600,000 distinct CDR3 sequences, 16% of them with a count of one. More than 3% of the sample is taken by the ten largest. Material for sequencing was blood. The source of these receptors is a woman in her forties with Graves' ophthalmopathy.

This clonotype was recorded at least ten times. This rearrangement joins TRBV2 to TRBJ1-5; D not resolved. Trimming stripped 1 base from V and 4 bases from J, with 8 bases between. This CDR3 is built from 14 residues. CDR1 and CDR2 from the germline V gene are SNHLY and FYNNEI. The CDR3 sequence: CASSEGMLNQPQHF. CDR3 DNA: TGTGCCAGCAGTGAAGGAATGCTGAATCAGCCCCAGCATTTT.

The chain couples TRBV14 to TRBJ1-1, with 9 bases lining up with TRBD1. The CDR3 has 16 residues. CDR1 is SGHDN and CDR2 is FVKESK in the germline V gene. J was trimmed by 0 bases and V by 4 bases; bases with no gene match: 6. The CDR3 coding sequence is TGTGCCAGCAGCCTAACAAGGACAGGGGTGAACACTGAAGCTTTCTTT. It encodes CASSLTRTGVNTEAFF.

The chain combines TRBV7-9 with TRBJ2-7; the match to TRBD1 covers 8 bases. Germline values: CDR1 SEHNR, CDR2 FQNEAQ (reference sequence). CDR3 length equals 14 residues. V lost 5 bases and J lost 6; bases outside the gene matches: 9. The CDR3 DNA sequence: TGTGCCAGCAGCCCCGGGACAGGAAGAGGCGAGCAGTACTTC. Translating gives CASSPGTGRGEQYF.

This clonotype was found a few times. The J gene is TRBJ2-7, the V gene TRBV4-1, with D possibly TRBD1 on 6 matching bases. The CDR3 length is 15 residues. Germline CDR1 MGHRA, CDR2 YSYEKL. V was cut by 4 bases and J by 2 bases, with 15 bases left in between. The CDR3 spells CASSRTQGSPYEQYF. As DNA, the CDR3 is TGCGCCAGCAGCCGGACACAGGGTAGCCCCTACGAGCAGTACTTC.

This clonotype was counted at least ten times. The V call is TRBV11-2, the J call TRBJ2-5; maybe TRBD1 (6 bases). V was trimmed by 5 bases and J by 5 bases, leaving 12 bases between them. Germline-derived CDR1 and CDR2 are SGHAT and FQNNGV. The CDR3 length is 13 residues. CDR3 nucleotides: TGTGCCAGCAGCCCTCCCCAGGGGGAGACCCAGTACTTC. As protein: CASSPPQGETQYF.

This clonotype came up many times. CDR3: CASSLGTGLNTEAFF. Written as DNA, the CDR3 is TGTGCCAGCAGCTTAGGTACGGGGCTGAACACTGAAGCTTTCTTT. This chain links TRBV7-9 with TRBJ1-1; D is perhaps TRBD1 (5 bases). Trimming removed 1 base at V and 0 bases at J, with 9 bases between. This CDR3 is built from 15 residues. Per germline, CDR1 SEHNR and CDR2 FQNEAQ (reference sequence).

The table lists this clonotype with a few counts. The gene calls are TRBV7-2 and TRBJ2-1, with 12 bases matching TRBD2. The CDR3 is 15 amino acids. The V gene's germline CDR1 is SGHTA and CDR2 FQGNSA. J gave up 12 bases and V 6 bases, and 12 bases lay outside the gene matches. CDR3 bases: TGTGCCAGCAGTTCCCTAGCGGGAGGGCCCGATGGGCAGTTCTTC. As protein: CASSSLAGGPDGQFF.

There are many counts of this clonotype. The rearrangement uses TRBV20-1 and TRBJ2-2; D is uncertain. Germline V gene sequence: CDR1 DFQATT, CDR2 SNEGSKA (reference sequence). The CDR3 contains 13 residues. The V end was cut by 5 bases, the J end by 2 bases, with 9 bases between. CDR3 sequence: CSAVQPNTGELFF. The CDR3 DNA reads as TGCAGTGCTGTTCAGCCAAACACCGGGGAGCTGTTTTTT.

This clonotype appeared many times. The V gene is TRBV3-1, the J gene TRBJ2-7, with a weak D call TRBD2 (5 bases). This CDR3 contains 14 residues. Germline loops: CDR1 LGHDT, CDR2 YNNKEL (reference sequence). The V end was cut by 3 bases, the J end by 0 bases, with 9 bases between. The CDR3 is CASSQDWPSYEQYF. DNA of the CDR3: TGTGCCAGCAGCCAGGACTGGCCCTCCTACGAGCAGTACTTC.

CDR3 bases: TGTGCCAGCAGTGATCCCGGGACAGGAGTCAACTATGGCTACACCTTC. Translating gives CASSDPGTGVNYGYTF. The chain combines TRBV6-1 with TRBJ1-2; 8 nucleotides match TRBD1. Germline loops: CDR1 MNHNS, CDR2 SASEGT. Trimming took 3 bases from V and 2 from J; bases not matched to a gene: 8. This CDR3 comprises 16 residues.

Concerning this clonotype itself: This sequence may be a read error, since a much larger clone differs from it by one base. The J gene is TRBJ2-3, the V gene TRBV2, with D perhaps TRBD2 (6 bases). This CDR3 spans 14 amino acids. The germline gives CDR1 SNHLY, CDR2 FYNNEI. The ends were cut back, 6 bases at V and 8 bases at J, with 18 bases in the middle. Written as DNA, the CDR3 is TGTGCCAGCAGGAGCGGAGCGGGTCTCTCTACGCAGTATTTT. It is translated as CASRSGAGLSTQYF.

This clonotype was detected many times. J is TRBJ2-7 and V is TRBV10-3, with D maybe TRBD2 (6 bases). The CDR3 totals 14 residues. Trimming took off 8 bases at V and 3 bases at J, with 17 bases between the two ends. The germline V gene encodes CDR1 ENHRY and CDR2 SYGVKD. The CDR3 reads CAIRQTGEVYEQYF. For the CDR3, the DNA is TGTGCCATCCGGCAAACCGGGGAGGTCTACGAGCAGTACTTC.

This clonotype came up many times. The chain joins TRBV3-1 to TRBJ1-4; D gene uncertain. The CDR3 has 12 residues. Trimming left V 1 base short and J 8 bases short, with 5 bases between. Germline V gives CDR1 LGHDT, CDR2 YNNKEL (reference sequence). DNA of the CDR3: TGTGCCAGCAGCCAAGGGTACGAAAAACTGTTTTTT. It codes for CASSQGYEKLFF.

This chain connects TRBV11-2 to TRBJ2-1, with 12 bases matching TRBD2. V trimming: 4 bases; J trimming: 0 bases; junction bases outside the gene matches: 1. Germline CDR1 is SGHAT and CDR2 is FQNNGV. This CDR3 comprises 16 residues. Here the CDR3 reads CASSSGLAGSYNEQFF. CDR3 coding DNA: TGTGCCAGCAGCTCGGGACTAGCGGGCTCCTACAATGAGCAGTTCTTC.

V and J are TRBV12-3 or TRBV12-4 and TRBJ1-1, with D possibly matching TRBD1 (6 bases). V was trimmed by 2 bases and J by 4 bases, leaving 14 bases between them. The CDR3 is 15 residues long. CDR3 loop: CASSLQGIRGTEAFF. The CDR3 nucleotides are TGTGCCAGCAGTTTACAGGGCATCAGGGGCACTGAAGCTTTCTTT.